This T cell receptor beta chain stems from a study of neurological immune-mediated disorders. Overall study: Within the group of 34 multiple sclerosis patients, some 30 were relapsing-remitting, while 3 were secondary progressive. The study's findings and limits: One related-CDR3 cluster, identified by phylogenetic grouping, held the repertoires of 18 of 34 multiple sclerosis patients and was a possible signature.

This CDR3 region has 15 residues. Germline CDR1 reads MDHEN; CDR2 reads SYDVKM. The V gene lost 4 bases and the J gene lost 6 bases, with 15 bases spanning the gap. The sample holds many counts of this clonotype. Its antigen is as yet unknown. TCRdb used MiXCR to reprocess the 5' RACE reads, holding one entry per CDR3 protein. Of 45,000 to 70,000 distinct CDR3 sequences listed, about 4% are singletons. Sequences were obtained from PBMCs. The chain couples TRBV28 to TRBJ2-2; possibly TRBD1 or TRBD2 for D (6 bases each). This clonotype was obtained from a man aged 50 to 60 with multiple sclerosis. The CDR3 loop reads CASSYRLRGAGELFF. In nucleotides, the CDR3 is TGTGCCAGCAGTTATCGGTTGAGGGGGGCCGGGGAGCTGTTTTTT. The full variable domain, with the rest looked up from reference TRBV28 and TRBJ2-2, is DVKVTQSSRYLVKRTGEKVFLECVQDMDHENMFWYRQDPGLGLRLIYFSYDVKMKEKGDIPEGYSVSREKKERFSLILESASTNQTSMYLCASSYRLRGAGELFFGEGSRLTVL.